This TCR beta chain stems from a study of shared T cell receptors in the human thymus. V was trimmed by 7 bases and J by 1 base, leaving 15 bases between them. Germline-derived CDR1 and CDR2 are MNHNY and SVGAGI (reference sequence). The CDR3 sequence is 15 residues long. This clone was seen only a few times. Clones were read by immunoSEQ multiplex PCR, and TCRdb kept only the in-frame ones, dropping some. The table includes hundreds of thousands of clones, around 87% detected once. These data were also reused for a study on human thymus T cells. Per that paper: Among the donors, all were healthy Finnish infants having corrective surgery for congenital heart defects. Corrective heart surgery yielded the resections from which the thymus tissue came. Within thymic and blood repertoires, V and J gene usage appeared to be biased. Related studies noted strongly shared thymic repertoires across unrelated people.

The gene calls are TRBV6-6 and TRBJ2-3; a possible D gene is TRBD2 (6 bases). The sequence was obtained from a boy under three years old with a congenital heart defect. The sequenced sample was thymocytes. The chain's CDR3 is CASTARDSRTDTQYF. The CDR3 DNA sequence: TGTGCCAGCACCGCCCGGGACTCCCGCACAGATACGCAGTATTTT.